This section outlines one TCR beta chain sequence together with its context. The record originates from a study of CD8 T cells in Susac syndrome. Each multiple sclerosis control was a treatment-naive patient with relapsing-remitting disease that was either stable or active. FACS enriched CD8+ TEMRA cells, while bulk CD8+ and CD4+ were negatively isolated. It was with random hexamers that roughly 0.5 to 1 ug RNA was reverse transcribed. Across 54 Vbeta and 13 Jbeta, immunoSEQ multiplex PCR amplified TCR beta CDR3. MiXCR was run by TCRdb on the immunoSEQ multiplex PCR reads, yielding one entry per CDR3 protein. The sample contains about 160,000 distinct CDR3 sequences, less than 95% of which appear only once. The CDR3 has 17 amino acids. CDR1 is LGHDT, CDR2 YNNKEL, per germline (reference sequence). The V end lost 0 bases, the J end lost 0 bases, and 9 bases lay between the germline ends.

The sequenced sample was CD4+ T cells from PBMCs. The chain employs TRBV3-1 and TRBJ2-6; no firm D call. This sequence was found in a human donor with multiple sclerosis. Here the CDR3 DNA reads TGTGCCAGCAGCCAAGACGTCCGGTCCTCTGGGGCCAACGTCCTGACTTTC. Protein sequence: CASSQDVRSSGANVLTF.